This TCR beta chain is drawn from a study of blood T cell repertoires in COVID-19. Study details: From T cells, B-cell-depleted T cells, or PBMCs came the material, which was cDNA or gDNA.

Produced via immunoSEQ multiplex PCR; TCRdb's table is partial and in-frame only. The sample lists around 280,000 clones, around nine tenths occurring once. CDR3 length: 11 residues. Looked up from germline, CDR1 is LGHDT and CDR2 is YNNKEL (reference sequence). The V end lost 6 bases, the J end lost 4 bases, and 3 bases lay between the germline ends. J is TRBJ1-4 and V is TRBV3-1 (or the pseudogene TRBV3-2); the D is unclear. Sequences were obtained from peripheral blood. This TCR derives from a woman younger than 45 with COVID-19, enrolled during active disease. CDR3 protein: CASSLNEKLFF. CDR3 DNA sequence: TGTGCCAGCAGTCTTAATGAAAAACTGTTTTTT.